The following is a T cell receptor (beta chain) sequence with its context. What it binds is unknown. The data were taken from a study of somatic mutations in cytotoxic T cells in rheumatoid arthritis. Findings and limits, study-wide: Statistically, CD8+ T-cell clonality was not significantly distinct between individuals with rheumatoid arthritis and age-matched healthy controls.

The CDR3 runs 16 residues. V shed 7 bases and J shed 2 bases, with 20 bases lying between them. Germline assignment: CDR1 LNHNV and CDR2 YYDKDF (reference sequence). Sequenced by immunoSEQ multiplex PCR; TCRdb stores in-frame clones only, minus some. The sample has several thousand clones; 75% to 80% are singletons. The sequence was obtained from an adult with rheumatoid arthritis. This chain uses TRBV15 with TRBJ2-5, with D unresolved. The sequenced sample consisted of CD8+ T cells sorted from blood. CDR3 sequence (DNA): TGTGCCACCAACACCCCCGGCGATCCCGGACAAGAGACCCAGTACTTC. Protein sequence: CATNTPGDPGQETQYF.